What follows is one T cell receptor beta chain and its context. The sample belongs to a study of blood T cell repertoires in COVID-19. In the study overall: Collection of acute and convalescent COVID-19 samples took place in the United States, Italy and Spain. PBMCs, B-cell-depleted T cells, or T cells provided the cDNA or gDNA that made up the material.

Original handling: Amplification with reference gene primers provided the estimates of nucleated cell counts. The method was immunoSEQ multiplex PCR; TCRdb's version includes in-frame clones alone and lacks a portion of them. For V, J and clone size, that table is used; D and trimming come from the DNA. The sample holds 90,000 to 150,000 clones, more than 80% seen once. The sequenced sample consisted of peripheral blood. The TCR comes from a man between 65 and 85 years old with active or convalescent COVID-19.

The CDR3: CASSPLTPFSGANVLTF. DNA of the CDR3: TGTGCCAGCAGCCCCCTGACACCTTTCTCTGGGGCCAACGTCCTGACTTTC. The rearrangement uses TRBV27 and TRBJ2-6; D not certain. The CDR3 loop spans 17 amino acids. Trimming took off 6 bases at V and 0 bases at J, with 15 bases between the two ends. From germline, CDR1 is MNHEY and CDR2 SMNVEV (reference sequence).